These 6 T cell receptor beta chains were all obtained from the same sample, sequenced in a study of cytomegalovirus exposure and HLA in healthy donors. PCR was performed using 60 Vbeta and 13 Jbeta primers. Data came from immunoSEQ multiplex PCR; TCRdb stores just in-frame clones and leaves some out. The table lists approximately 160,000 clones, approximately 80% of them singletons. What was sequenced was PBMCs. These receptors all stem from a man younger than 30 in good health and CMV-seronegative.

The CDR3 spells CASSRGADGYTF. For the CDR3, the DNA is TGTGCCAGCAGCAGGGGCGCCGATGGCTACACCTTC. The J gene is TRBJ1-2, the V gene TRBV5-6; perhaps TRBD1 as D (5 bases). There are 12 residues in the CDR3. V gave up 4 bases and J gave up 6 bases, with 10 bases separating them. Germline V gives CDR1 SGHDT, CDR2 YYEEEE.

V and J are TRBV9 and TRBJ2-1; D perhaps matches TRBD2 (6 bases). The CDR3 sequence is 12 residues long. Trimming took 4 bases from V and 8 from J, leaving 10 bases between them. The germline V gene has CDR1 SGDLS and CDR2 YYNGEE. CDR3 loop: CASSLRGDEQFF. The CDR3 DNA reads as TGTGCCAGCAGCCTGCGGGGTGATGAGCAGTTCTTC.

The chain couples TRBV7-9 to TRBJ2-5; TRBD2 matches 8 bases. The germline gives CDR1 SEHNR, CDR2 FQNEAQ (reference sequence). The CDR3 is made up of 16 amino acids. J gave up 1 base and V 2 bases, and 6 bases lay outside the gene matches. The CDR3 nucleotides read TGTGCCAGCAGCTTATTTGTCGGGAGGGCCCAAGAGACCCAGTACTTC. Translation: CASSLFVGRAQETQYF. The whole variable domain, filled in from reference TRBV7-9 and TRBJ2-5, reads DTGVSQNPRHKITKRGQNVTFRCDPISEHNRLYWYRQTLGQGPEFLTYFQNEAQLEKSRLLSDRFSAERPKGSFSTLEIQRTEQGDSAMYLCASSLFVGRAQETQYFGPGTRLLVL.

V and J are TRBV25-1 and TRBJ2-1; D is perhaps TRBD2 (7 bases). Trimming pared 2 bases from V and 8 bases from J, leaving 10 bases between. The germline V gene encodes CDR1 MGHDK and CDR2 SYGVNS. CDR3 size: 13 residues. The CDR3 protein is CASSETGRDEQFF. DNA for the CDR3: TGTGCCAGCAGTGAAACAGGGAGGGATGAGCAGTTCTTC. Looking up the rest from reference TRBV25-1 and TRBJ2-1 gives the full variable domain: EADIYQTPRYLVIGTGKKITLECSQTMGHDKMYWYQQDPGMELHLIHYSYGVNSTEKGDLSSESTVSRIRTEHFPLTLESARPSHTSQYLCASSETGRDEQFFGPGTRLTVL.

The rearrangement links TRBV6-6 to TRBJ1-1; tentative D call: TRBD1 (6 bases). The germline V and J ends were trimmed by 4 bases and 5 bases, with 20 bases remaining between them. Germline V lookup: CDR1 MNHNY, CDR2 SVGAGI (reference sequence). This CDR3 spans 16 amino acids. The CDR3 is CASSSFPQGGSTEAFF. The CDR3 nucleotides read TGTGCCAGCAGTTCCTTCCCACAGGGTGGGTCTACTGAAGCTTTCTTT.

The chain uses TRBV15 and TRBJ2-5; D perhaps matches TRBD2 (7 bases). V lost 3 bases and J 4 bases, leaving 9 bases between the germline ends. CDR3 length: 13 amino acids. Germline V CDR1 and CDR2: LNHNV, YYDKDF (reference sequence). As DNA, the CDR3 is TGTGCCACCAGCAGCGGGGGGCGAGAGACCCAGTACTTC. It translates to CATSSGGRETQYF.